The 15 T cell receptor beta chains reported below all come from one sample, sequenced in a study of molecular identifiers for immune sequencing clone quantification. Each CDR3 protein is one row after TCRdb ran MiXCR on the PCR reads. The sample carries 550,000 to 750,000 distinct CDR3 sequences, roughly 21% recorded once. The sample comprised naive CD8+ T cells from blood, with Jurkat cell RNA spiked in. Regarding subset: FACS-sorted CD8+CD4-CCR7+CD45RA+ naive T cells. These TCRs come from a human donor in good health. Some libraries in this study had Jurkat cell RNA spiked in.

This clonotype was seen once. A much larger clone lies a single base off, so this may be a read error. CDR3 sequence reads: CASGYPFPGEKLFF. In DNA form, the CDR3 reads TGTGCCAGCGGCTACCCGTTCCCGGGGGAAAAACTGTTTTTT. The rearrangement uses TRBV11-2 and TRBJ1-4; no firm D call. The CDR3 has 14 amino acids. Germline V gives CDR1 SGHAT, CDR2 FQNNGV. Trimming removed 8 bases at V and 8 bases at J, with 18 bases between.

There are a few counts of this clonotype. V usage is TRBV27 and J usage is TRBJ2-5; 7 positions agree with TRBD1. J lost 2 bases, V lost 1 base, and 7 bases had no gene match. The CDR3 sequence is 16 residues long. Germline CDR1 reads MNHEY; CDR2 reads SMNVEV (reference sequence). CDR3 in DNA: TGTGCCAGCAGTTTATTGACAGGGAGTTGGCAAGAGACCCAGTACTTC. It codes for CASSLLTGSWQETQYF.

Many counts were recorded for this clonotype. J is TRBJ1-5 and V is TRBV12-3 or TRBV12-4; D might be TRBD1 (5 bases). Trimming stripped 3 bases from V and 0 bases from J, with 9 bases between. The CDR3 extends over 15 amino acids. This CDR3 is CASSFAGDSNQPQHF. In nucleotides, the CDR3 is TGTGCCAGCAGTTTCGCGGGGGATAGCAATCAGCCCCAGCATTTT.

This clonotype was found many times. The chain recombines TRBV7-9 with TRBJ2-3; 8 bases fit TRBD1. V was pared by 5 bases and J by 2 bases, with 12 bases of the junction left unmatched. The CDR3 length is 17 residues. Germline-derived CDR1 and CDR2 are SEHNR and FQNEAQ (reference sequence). The CDR3 loop reads CASSPQRTGTDTDTQYF. CDR3 DNA: TGTGCCAGCAGCCCCCAGAGGACAGGGACAGACACAGATACGCAGTATTTT.

This clonotype was seen ten or more times. J is TRBJ2-2 and V is TRBV20-1, with 11 nucleotides matching TRBD2. Per the germline V gene, CDR1 is DFQATT and CDR2 is SNEGSKA (reference sequence). CDR3 length: 15 amino acids. V was pared by 6 bases and J by 7 bases, with 10 bases of the junction left unmatched. The CDR3 spells CSATSYTSGSGELFF. CDR3 nucleotide sequence: TGCAGTGCCACATCATACACTAGCGGGAGCGGGGAGCTGTTTTTT.

Turning to this clonotype: Just one base apart from a much larger clone, this may be a read error. The J gene is TRBJ1-2, the V gene TRBV30; D not resolved. CDR1 is GTSNPN, CDR2 SVGIG, per germline (reference sequence). This CDR3 contains 11 residues. The DNA of the CDR3 is TGTGCCTGGTTCGCGAGTCCTGGCTACGCCTTC. It codes for CAWFASPGYAF.

Details on this clonotype: The junction and the germline gene differ at one end; a read error may be behind it. The chain carries TRBV7-6 and TRBJ2-7; a possible D gene is TRBD1 (6 bases). The CDR3 runs 13 residues. Germline CDR1 SGHVS, CDR2 FNYEAQ. This chain's CDR3 is CASGQTGNYERYF. The CDR3 coding sequence is TGTGCCAGCGGACAAACAGGGAACTACGAGCGGTACTTC.

The chain carries TRBV7-9 and TRBJ2-5, with 7 nucleotides matching TRBD2. This CDR3 contains 19 residues. J lost 2 bases, V lost 4 bases, and 19 bases had no gene match. Germline loops: CDR1 SEHNR, CDR2 FQNEAQ (reference sequence). CDR3 residues: CASSSLRGLRGSPQETQYF. Written as DNA, the CDR3 is TGTGCCAGCAGCTCCTTACGGGGACTACGGGGGTCCCCGCAAGAGACCCAGTACTTC.

This clonotype was detected only a few times. V gene TRBV19 combines with J gene TRBJ2-7, with TRBD2 as a possible D gene (5 bases). Trimming took 1 base from V and 6 from J, leaving 13 bases between them. The CDR3 contains 14 residues. The germline V gene has CDR1 LNHDA and CDR2 SQIVND (reference sequence). The CDR3 region has the DNA TGTGCCAGTAGTATAGTGGGCGCGGGTGGCGAGCAGTACTTC. It encodes CASSIVGAGGEQYF. The whole variable domain, remainder taken from reference TRBV19 and TRBJ2-7, is DGGITQSPKYLFRKEGQNVTLSCEQNLNHDAMYWYRQDPGQGLRLIYYSQIVNDFQKGDIAEGYSVSREKKESFPLTVTSAQKNPTAFYLCASSIVGAGGEQYFGPGTRLTVT.

This sequence joins TRBV18 and TRBJ2-2, with 7 bases aligning to TRBD1. This CDR3 region has 16 residues. CDR1 is KGHSH, CDR2 LQKENI, per germline. V was clipped by 0 bases and J by 3 bases; unmatched bases: 4. The CDR3 sequence is CASSPPKGADTGELFF. CDR3 sequence (DNA): TGTGCCAGCTCACCACCAAAGGGGGCGGACACCGGGGAGCTGTTTTTT.

With regard to this clonotype: A much larger clone is a single base away; this may be a read error. The genes are TRBV25-1 and TRBJ1-5, with D tentatively TRBD1 (6 bases). V lost 8 bases to trimming and J lost 7 bases, with 15 bases between them. This CDR3 contains 13 residues. Germline CDR1 and CDR2: MGHDK and SYGVNS. CDR3 protein: CASCGQGFQPQHF. In nucleotides, the CDR3 is TGTGCCAGCTGTGGGCAGGGGTTCCAGCCCCAGCATTTT.

This clonotype was recorded many times. The V call is TRBV29-1, the J call TRBJ1-2, with D unresolved. The V end was cut by 0 bases, the J end by 9 bases, with 17 bases between. Germline CDR1 SQVTM, CDR2 ANQGSEA. This CDR3 region has 14 residues. In DNA form, the CDR3 reads TGCAGCGTTGAAGATCCGGCAGGAGATTATCGCTACACCTTC. It translates to CSVEDPAGDYRYTF.

In the case of this clonotype: A much larger clone lies a single base off, so this may be a read error. The rearrangement uses TRBV20-1 and TRBJ2-7, with D possibly TRBD2 on 5 matching bases. CDR1 and CDR2 from the germline V gene are DFQATT and SNEGSKA (reference sequence). CDR3 size: 12 residues. The ends were cut back, 5 bases at V and 7 bases at J, with 15 bases in the middle. CDR3 sequence (DNA): TGCAGTGCTGGAGCCGGGGTCCGGGAGCAGTACTTC. This encodes CSAGAGVREQYF.

This clonotype was detected ten times or more. The gene calls are TRBV5-1 and TRBJ1-1; D is uncertain. CDR1 and CDR2 (germline): SGHRS, YFSETQ. The CDR3 runs 12 residues. The V and J ends lost 5 bases and 5 bases respectively, with 10 bases between them. CDR3 sequence (DNA): TGCGCCAGCAGTTGGGCCGGGACTGAAGCTTTCTTT. This translates into CASSWAGTEAFF.

In its sample, this clonotype was seen a few times. This chain joins TRBV6-2 or TRBV6-3 and TRBJ1-1, with D possibly matching TRBD1 (6 bases). CDR3 size: 16 residues. CDR1 MNHEY and CDR2 SVGEGT come from the germline V gene. V was shortened by 6 bases and J by 5 bases, with 22 bases between the two germline ends. CDR3 nucleotide sequence: TGTGCCAGCAGCCCCCCCCCACAGGGAAAATTAACTGAAGCTTTCTTT. Its protein is CASSPPPQGKLTEAFF.